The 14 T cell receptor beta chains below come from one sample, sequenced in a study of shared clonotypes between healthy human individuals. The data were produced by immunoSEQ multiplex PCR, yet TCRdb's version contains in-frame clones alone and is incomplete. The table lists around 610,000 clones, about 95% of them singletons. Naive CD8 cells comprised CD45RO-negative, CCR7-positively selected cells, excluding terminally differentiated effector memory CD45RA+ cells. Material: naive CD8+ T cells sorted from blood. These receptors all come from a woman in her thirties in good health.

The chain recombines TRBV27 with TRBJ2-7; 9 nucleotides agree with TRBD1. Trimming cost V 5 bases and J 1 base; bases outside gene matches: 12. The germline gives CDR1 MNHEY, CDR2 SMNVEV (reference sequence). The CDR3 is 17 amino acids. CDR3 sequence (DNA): TGTGCCAGCAGTCCAAAGTCTACCGGGACAGGGTCCTACGAGCAGTACTTC. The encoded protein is CASSPKSTGTGSYEQYF.

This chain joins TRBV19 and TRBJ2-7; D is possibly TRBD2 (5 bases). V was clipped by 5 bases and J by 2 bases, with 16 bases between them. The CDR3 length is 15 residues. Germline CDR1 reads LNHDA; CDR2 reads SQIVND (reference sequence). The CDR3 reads CASSPSSGAAYEQYF. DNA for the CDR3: TGTGCCAGTAGTCCCAGCAGCGGCGCGGCCTACGAGCAGTACTTC.

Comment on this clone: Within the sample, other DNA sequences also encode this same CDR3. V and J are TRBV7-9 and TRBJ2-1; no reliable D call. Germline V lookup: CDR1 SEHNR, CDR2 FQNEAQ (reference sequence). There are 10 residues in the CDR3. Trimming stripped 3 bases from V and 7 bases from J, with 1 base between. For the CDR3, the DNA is TGTGCCAGCAGCTTTAATGAGCAGTTCTTC. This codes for CASSFNEQFF.

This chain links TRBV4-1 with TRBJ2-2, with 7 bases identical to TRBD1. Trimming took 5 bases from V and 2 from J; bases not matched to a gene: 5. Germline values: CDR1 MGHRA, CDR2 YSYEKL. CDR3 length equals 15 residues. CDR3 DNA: TGCGCCAGCAGCTACCGGGACAGAAACACCGGGGAGCTGTTTTTT. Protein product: CASSYRDRNTGELFF.

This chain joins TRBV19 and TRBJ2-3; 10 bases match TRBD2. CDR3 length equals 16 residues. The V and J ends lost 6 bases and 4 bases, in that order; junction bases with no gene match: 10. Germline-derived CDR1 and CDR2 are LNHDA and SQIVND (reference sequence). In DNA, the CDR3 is TGTGCCAGTAGGGAACAAGCGGGAGGGTTGGCAGATACGCAGTATTTT. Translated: CASREQAGGLADTQYF.

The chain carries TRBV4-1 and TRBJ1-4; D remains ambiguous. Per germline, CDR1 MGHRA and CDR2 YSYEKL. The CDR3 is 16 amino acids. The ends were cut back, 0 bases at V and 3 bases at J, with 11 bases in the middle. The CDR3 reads CASSQDSRQSNEKLFF. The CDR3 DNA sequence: TGCGCCAGCAGCCAAGATTCGAGGCAGTCTAATGAAAAACTGTTTTTT.

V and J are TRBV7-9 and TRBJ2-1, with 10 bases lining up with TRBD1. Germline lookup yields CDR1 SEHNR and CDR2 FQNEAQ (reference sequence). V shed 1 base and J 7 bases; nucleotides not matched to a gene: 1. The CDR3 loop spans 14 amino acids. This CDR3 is CASSLGTGGNEQFF. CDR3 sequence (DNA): TGTGCCAGCAGCTTAGGGACAGGGGGTAATGAGCAGTTCTTC.

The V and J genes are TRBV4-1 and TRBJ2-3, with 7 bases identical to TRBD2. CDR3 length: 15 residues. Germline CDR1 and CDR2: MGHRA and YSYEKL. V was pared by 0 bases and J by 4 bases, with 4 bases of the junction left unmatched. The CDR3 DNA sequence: TGCGCCAGCAGCCAAGATTTCGGGAGGCCAGATACGCAGTATTTT. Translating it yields CASSQDFGRPDTQYF.

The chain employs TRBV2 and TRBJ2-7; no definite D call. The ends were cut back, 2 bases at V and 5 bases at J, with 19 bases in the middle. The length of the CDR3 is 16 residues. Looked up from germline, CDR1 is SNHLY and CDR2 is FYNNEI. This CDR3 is CASSEMINTDLDEQYF. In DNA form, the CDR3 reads TGTGCCAGCAGTGAAATGATAAATACCGACCTAGACGAGCAGTACTTC.

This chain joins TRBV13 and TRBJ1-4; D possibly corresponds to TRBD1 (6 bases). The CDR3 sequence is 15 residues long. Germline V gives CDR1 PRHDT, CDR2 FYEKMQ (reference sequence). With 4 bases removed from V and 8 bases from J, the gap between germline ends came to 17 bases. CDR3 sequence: CASSSPTGGGEKLFF. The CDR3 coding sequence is TGTGCCAGCAGCTCCCCGACGGGGGGCGGAGAAAAACTGTTTTTT.

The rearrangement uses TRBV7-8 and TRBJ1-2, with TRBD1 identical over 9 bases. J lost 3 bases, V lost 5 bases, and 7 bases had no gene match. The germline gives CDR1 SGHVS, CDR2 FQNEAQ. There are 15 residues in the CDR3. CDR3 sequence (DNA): TGTGCCAGCAGCCCCCCGGGACAGGGATACTATGGCTACACCTTC. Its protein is CASSPPGQGYYGYTF.

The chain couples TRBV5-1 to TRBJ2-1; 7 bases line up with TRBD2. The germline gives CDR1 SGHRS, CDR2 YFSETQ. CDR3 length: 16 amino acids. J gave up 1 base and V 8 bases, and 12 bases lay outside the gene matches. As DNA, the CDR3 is TGCGCCAGTACCCCCGTGAGCGGGGAGTCCTACAATGAGCAGTTCTTC. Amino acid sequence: CASTPVSGESYNEQFF.

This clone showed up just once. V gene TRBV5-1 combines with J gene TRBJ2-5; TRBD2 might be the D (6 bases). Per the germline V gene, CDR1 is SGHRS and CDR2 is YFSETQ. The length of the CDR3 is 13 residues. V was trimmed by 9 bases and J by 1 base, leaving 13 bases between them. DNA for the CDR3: TGCGCCATCCCCGGGAGTTCCCAAGAGACCCAGTACTTC. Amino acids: CAIPGSSQETQYF. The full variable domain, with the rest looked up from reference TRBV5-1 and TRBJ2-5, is KAGVTQTPRYLIKTRGQQVTLSCSPISGHRSVSWYQQTPGQGLQFLFEYFSETQRNKGNFPGRFSGRQFSNSRSEMNVSTLELGDSALYLCAIPGSSQETQYFGPGTRLLVL.

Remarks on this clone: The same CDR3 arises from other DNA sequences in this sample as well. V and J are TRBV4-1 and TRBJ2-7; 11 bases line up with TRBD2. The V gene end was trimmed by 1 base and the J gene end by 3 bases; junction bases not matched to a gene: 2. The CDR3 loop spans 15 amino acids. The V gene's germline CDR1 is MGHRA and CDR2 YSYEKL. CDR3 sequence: CASSQGLAGIYEQYF. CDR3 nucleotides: TGCGCCAGCAGCCAAGGACTAGCGGGAATCTACGAGCAGTACTTC.